This T cell receptor (beta chain) was recorded in a study of identical twins (dated by TCRdb to between 2015 and 2016). Study-level background: To test whether fetal clonotypes persist, the study used deep sequencing on TCR alpha and beta repertoires from monozygotic twins, unrelated adults of various ages, and cord blood. Replicate twin experiments were performed at different times using different library preparation protocols to rule out contamination. The study at large found these results: Recombination models systematically underestimated out-of-frame TCR alpha sharing in monozygotic twins but agreed with sharing between unrelated individuals. Because the same donors could not be followed over many years, the conclusions relied on cross-sectional statistical analysis. Zero-insertion analyses could be partly confounded by invariant T cells such as MAIT and iNKT, though diverse VJ usage argued against such confounding for most clonotypes. A weaker excess of twin sharing was found in beta out-of-frame sequences because the signal-to-noise ratio was lowered by fewer shared sequences. Fewer insertions were carried by abundant cord blood beta clonotypes, a similar but weaker trend appeared in young adult naive repertoires, and no such trend appeared in memory repertoires. Compared with coincidental sharing between unrelated individuals, out-of-frame TCR alpha sequences shared between twins showed an excess of sequences with low generation probability.

All donors were healthy Caucasians. Three pairs of female monozygotic twins, all aged roughly 18 to 29 years, were included in the twin cohort. Miltenyi CD45RO+ enrichment and human naive T-cell isolation kits were used to isolate memory (CD45RO+) and naive T cells from PBMC. As concerns this clonotype: Its antigen remains undetermined. No base-level quality is on record; no much larger clone is a single base apart.

Library prep was done by 5' RACE. Sequenced on an Illumina HiSeq 2000. A universal primer binding site was introduced by template switching, and a unique molecular identifier was present in the final cDNA, enabling accurate counting of TCR cDNA molecules. Specific primers in the conserved constant-segment region were used to synthesize first-strand cDNA for TCR alpha and beta chains. To control for contamination, every cDNA library carried two barcodes: a SMART-Mk sample barcode plus Illumina barcodes. TruSeq adapter sequences along with Illumina sample barcodes were introduced in two successive PCR steps. The Illumina HiSeq platform was used with custom primers to sequence TCR alpha and beta cDNA libraries. The published analysis was carried out like this. Unique molecular identifiers were extracted from raw reads with MiGEC, and CDR3 positions were determined with MiXCR. For each individual, recombination models were inferred using an EM algorithm with the repgenHMM and IGoR tools. The analysis of shared clonotypes was done with the tcR package in R, with sharing normalized by the product of cloneset sizes. To study raw recombination free of thymic and clonal selection effects, out-of-frame nonproductive sequences were analyzed. Using fastp trimming at Q25 and MiXCR clonotype assembly, TCRdb reanalyzed the public sequencing data and kept in-frame beta chains. Each entry is one CDR3 protein sequence, shown with its most common DNA and genes. Clone size and V and J calls follow TCRdb, not the original study. The table for this sample lists around 250,000 distinct CDR3 sequences; about 13% of them were counted only once. The top ten constitute about 3.9% of the sample.

The same sample was also used in a study of yellow fever vaccine responses in identical twins. Looking at the second paper: The authors reported that the T cell response to vaccination in identical twins appeared partly convergent and partly personalized. In identical twins, the study followed T cell clones that responded to the vaccine with precision.

Sample: memory (CD45RO+) T cells sorted from blood. The meaning of the sample's cell subset or site label: CD45RO+ enriched T cells. The receptor's source is a young woman in good health.

The CDR3 sequence is CAWKRDSDSNQPQHF. In nucleotide form, the sequence is TGTGCCTGGAAACGGGACAGCGATAGCAATCAGCCCCAGCATTTT. The chain joins TRBV30 to TRBJ1-5; 7 junctional bases match TRBD1. The germline V gene (reference sequence) specifies GTSNPN as CDR1 and SVGIG as CDR2. V lost 4 bases and J lost 0 bases, and the count of bases not matched to a germline gene is 6. Counted from cysteine to phenylalanine, this CDR3 has 15 amino acids. Of the read, only the CDR3 DNA is kept; its 45 bases are in frame from base 1.